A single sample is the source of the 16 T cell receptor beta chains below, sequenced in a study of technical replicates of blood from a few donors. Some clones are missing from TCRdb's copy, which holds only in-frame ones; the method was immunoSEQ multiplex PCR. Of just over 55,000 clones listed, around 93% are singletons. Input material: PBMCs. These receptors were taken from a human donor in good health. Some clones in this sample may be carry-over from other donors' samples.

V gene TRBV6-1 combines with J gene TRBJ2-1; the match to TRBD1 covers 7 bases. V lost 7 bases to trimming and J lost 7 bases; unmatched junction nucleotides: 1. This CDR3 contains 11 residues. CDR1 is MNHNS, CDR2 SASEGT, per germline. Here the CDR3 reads CASNRGNEQFF. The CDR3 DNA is TGTGCCAGCAACAGGGGAAATGAGCAGTTCTTC.

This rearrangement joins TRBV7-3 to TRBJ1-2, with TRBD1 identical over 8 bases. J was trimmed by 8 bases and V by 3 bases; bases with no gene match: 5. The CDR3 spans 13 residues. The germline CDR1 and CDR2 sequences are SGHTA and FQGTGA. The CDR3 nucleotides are TGTGCCAGCAGCTTGAGTGGGACAGGAGGCTACACCTTC. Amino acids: CASSLSGTGGYTF.

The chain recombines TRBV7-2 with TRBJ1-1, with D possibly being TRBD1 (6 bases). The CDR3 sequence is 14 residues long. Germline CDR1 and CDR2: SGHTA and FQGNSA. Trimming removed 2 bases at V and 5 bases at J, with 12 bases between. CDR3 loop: CASSLTAGATEAFF. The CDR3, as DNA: TGTGCCAGCAGCTTAACGGCAGGGGCAACTGAAGCTTTCTTT.

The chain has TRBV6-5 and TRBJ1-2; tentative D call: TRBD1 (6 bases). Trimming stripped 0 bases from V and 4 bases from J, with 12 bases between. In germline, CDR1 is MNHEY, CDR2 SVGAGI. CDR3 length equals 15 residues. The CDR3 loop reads CASSYSSGVVYGYTF. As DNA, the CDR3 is TGTGCCAGCAGTTACTCGTCAGGGGTGGTCTATGGCTACACCTTC.

The CDR3 region has the DNA TGTGCCAGCAGCCGGGACATAAACCCCTCTGGAAACACCATATATTTT. Amino acid sequence: CASSRDINPSGNTIYF. This chain connects TRBV13 to TRBJ1-3, with TRBD1 as a possible D gene (6 bases). This CDR3 contains 16 residues. V was trimmed by 5 bases and J by 0 bases, leaving 14 bases between them. Germline CDR1 PRHDT, CDR2 FYEKMQ (reference sequence).

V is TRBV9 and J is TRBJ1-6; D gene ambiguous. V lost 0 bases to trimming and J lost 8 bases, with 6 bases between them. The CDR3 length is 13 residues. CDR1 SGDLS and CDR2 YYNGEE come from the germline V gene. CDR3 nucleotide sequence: TGTGCCAGCAGCGTAGCGAGGGATTCACCCCTCCACTTT. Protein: CASSVARDSPLHF. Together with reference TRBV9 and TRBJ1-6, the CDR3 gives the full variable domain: DSGVTQTPKHLITATGQRVTLRCSPRSGDLSVYWYQQSLDQGLQFLIQYYNGEERAKGNILERFSAQQFPDLHSELNLSSLELGDSALYFCASSVARDSPLHFGNGTRLTVT.

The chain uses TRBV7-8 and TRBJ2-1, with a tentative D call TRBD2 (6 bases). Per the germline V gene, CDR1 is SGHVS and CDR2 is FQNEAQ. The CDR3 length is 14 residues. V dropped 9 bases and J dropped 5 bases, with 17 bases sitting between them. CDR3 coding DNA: TGTGCCAGTTGTCCGGGAGTTTTTAACAATGAGCAGTTCTTC. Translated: CASCPGVFNNEQFF.

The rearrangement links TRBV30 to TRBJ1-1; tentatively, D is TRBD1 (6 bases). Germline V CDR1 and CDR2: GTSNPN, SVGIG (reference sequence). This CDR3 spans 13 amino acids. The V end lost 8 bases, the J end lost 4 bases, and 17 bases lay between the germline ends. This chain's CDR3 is CAGGRGMGTEAFF. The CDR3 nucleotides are TGTGCCGGGGGGAGGGGGATGGGCACTGAAGCTTTCTTT.

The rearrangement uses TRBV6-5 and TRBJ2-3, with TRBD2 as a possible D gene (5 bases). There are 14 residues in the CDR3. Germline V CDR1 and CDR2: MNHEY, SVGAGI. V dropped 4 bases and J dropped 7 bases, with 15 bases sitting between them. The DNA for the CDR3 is TGTGCCAGCAGTTCCCCGGGCGGGCTAAATACGCAGTATTTT. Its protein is CASSSPGGLNTQYF.

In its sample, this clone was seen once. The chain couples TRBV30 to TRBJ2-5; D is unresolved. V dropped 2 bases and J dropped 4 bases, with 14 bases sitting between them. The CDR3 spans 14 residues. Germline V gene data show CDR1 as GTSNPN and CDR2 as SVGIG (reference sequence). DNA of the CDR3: TGTGCCTGGAGTCCATCTACCACGGGAGAGACCCAGTACTTC. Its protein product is CAWSPSTTGETQYF. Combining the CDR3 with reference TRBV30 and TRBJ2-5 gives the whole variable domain SQTIHQWPATLVQPVGSPLSLECTVEGTSNPNLYWYRQAAGRGLQLLFYSVGIGQISSEVPQNLSASRPQDRQFILSSKKLLLSDSGFYLCAWSPSTTGETQYFGPGTRLLVL.

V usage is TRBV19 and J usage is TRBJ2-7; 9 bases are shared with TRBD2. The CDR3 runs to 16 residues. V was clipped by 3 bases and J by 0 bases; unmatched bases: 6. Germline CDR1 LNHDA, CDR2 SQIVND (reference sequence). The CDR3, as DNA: TGTGCCAGTAGTATTTTAGCGGGGGATTCCTCCTACGAGCAGTACTTC. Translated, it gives CASSILAGDSSYEQYF.

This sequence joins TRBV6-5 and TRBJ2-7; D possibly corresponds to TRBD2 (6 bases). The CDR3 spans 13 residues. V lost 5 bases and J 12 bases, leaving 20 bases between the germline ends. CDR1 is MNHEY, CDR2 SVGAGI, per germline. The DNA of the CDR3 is TGTGCCAGCAGTCCCACAGTGTCGGGAGTGCCGTACTTC. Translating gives CASSPTVSGVPYF.

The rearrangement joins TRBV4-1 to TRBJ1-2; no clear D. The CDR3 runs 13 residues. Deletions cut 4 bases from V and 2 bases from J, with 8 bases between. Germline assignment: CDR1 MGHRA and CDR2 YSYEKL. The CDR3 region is CASSPPVNYGYTF. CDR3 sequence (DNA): TGCGCCAGCAGCCCCCCAGTGAACTATGGCTACACCTTC.

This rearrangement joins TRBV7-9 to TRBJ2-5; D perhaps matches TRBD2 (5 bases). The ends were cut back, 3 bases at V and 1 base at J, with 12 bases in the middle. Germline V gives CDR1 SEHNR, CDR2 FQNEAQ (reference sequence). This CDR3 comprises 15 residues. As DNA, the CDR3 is TGTGCCAGCAGCTTCTTGTGGGAGTCCCAAGAGACCCAGTACTTC. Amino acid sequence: CASSFLWESQETQYF.

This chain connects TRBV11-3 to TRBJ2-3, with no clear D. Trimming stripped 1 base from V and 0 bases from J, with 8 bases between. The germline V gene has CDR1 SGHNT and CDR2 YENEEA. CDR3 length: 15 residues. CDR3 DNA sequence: TGTGCCAGCAGCTTAGGACTGTCCAGCACAGATACGCAGTATTTT. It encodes CASSLGLSSTDTQYF.

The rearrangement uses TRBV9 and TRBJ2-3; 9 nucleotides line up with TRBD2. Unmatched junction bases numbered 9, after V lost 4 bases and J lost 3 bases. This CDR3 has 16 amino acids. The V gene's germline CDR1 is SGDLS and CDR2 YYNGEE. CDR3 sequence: CASSPRRAGGTDTQYF. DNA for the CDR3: TGTGCCAGCAGCCCCCGTAGAGCGGGGGGAACAGATACGCAGTATTTT.